This T cell receptor beta chain was observed in a study of cytomegalovirus exposure and HLA in healthy donors. General observations from the study: Clusters of TCRs from the first cohort tended to co-occur in the 95 to 150 validation repertoires (as a later analysis found).

Notes on this clone: Its antigen is not known.

V lost 6 bases and J lost 3, with 16 bases in between. Germline-derived CDR1 and CDR2 are SGHRS and YFSETQ. CDR3 length equals 15 residues. The protocol was immunoSEQ multiplex PCR, while the TCRdb copy is restricted to in-frame clones and leaves out a portion. Here the sample spans roughly 200,000 clones, more than 75% being singletons. This sequence was found in a man younger than 45 in good health and CMV-seropositive. J is TRBJ2-1 and V is TRBV5-1, with a tentative D call TRBD1 (5 bases). The sequenced sample consisted of PBMCs. DNA of the CDR3: TGCGCCAGCACCCAAGGGGCCGCAGACTACAATGAGCAGTTCTTC. Protein sequence: CASTQGAADYNEQFF.